This is a list of T cell receptor beta chains from one sample in a study of Ad26.COV2.S vaccination and SARS-CoV-2 variants. Data came from immunoSEQ multiplex PCR; TCRdb stores just in-frame clones and leaves some out. The table shows over 350,000 clones, with approximately 91% occurring only once. The input for sequencing was peripheral blood, taken in a trial of Ad26.COV2.S vaccine versus placebo. Every receptor here comes from a person aged 18-60 years who received the Ad26.COV2.S COVID-19 vaccine or a placebo. Each CDR3 is given with its conserved first and last residue. The D gene is left open where the match is weak. A row's size may be missing; if present it is once, few, many or a size class.

TRBD1	TRBV7-6	.	TRBJ1-1	TGTGCCAGCAGCTTAGATGGCACAGGGGGAAACACTGAAGCTTTCTTT	CASSLDGTGGNTEAFF
.	TRBV12-3/TRBV12-4	.	TRBJ1-2	TGTGCCAGCAGTTTAGGGCCCTATGGCTACACCTTC	CASSLGPYGYTF
.	TRBV6-1	.	TRBJ2-5	TGTGCCAGCAGTGAAGGACCCGGTAGGACCCAGTACTTC	CASSEGPGRTQYF
TRBD2	TRBV28	once	TRBJ2-1	TGTGCCAGCGGTTACGAGCGGGGGGGCTTTGAGCAGTTCTTC	CASGYERGGFEQFF
TRBD1	TRBV27	.	TRBJ2-1	TGTGCCAGCCGAACCCGGACAGGGGGCGTGTTGTTTTACAATGAGCAGTTCTTC	CASRTRTGGVLFYNEQFF
.	TRBV3-1/TRBV3-2	once	TRBJ2-1	TGTGCCAGCAGCCAAAGTCCCGAGGTTGTTGAGCAGTTCTTC	CASSQSPEVVEQFF
TRBD2	TRBV7-2	once	TRBJ2-3	TGTGCCAGCAGCTTAGCGCGAGGTAGCGGGGGGGCGGGATCCCCCACAGATACGCAGTATTTT	CASSLARGSGGAGSPTDTQYF
TRBD1	TRBV7-9	.	TRBJ1-6	TGTGCCAGCAGCTTGGGACAGGGAGATAATTCACCCCTCCACTTT	CASSLGQGDNSPLHF
.	TRBV5-4	.	TRBJ1-1	TGTGCCAGCAGCCGCGGTGGGACCTCACCCCAGAACACTGAAGCTTTCTTT	CASSRGGTSPQNTEAFF
.	TRBV3-1/TRBV3-2	few	TRBJ1-4	TGTGCCAGCAGCCCCAAGATTGGGGGGGATAGTGAAAAACTGTTTTTT	CASSPKIGGDSEKLFF
.	TRBV4-1	few	TRBJ1-2	TGCGCCAGCAGCCAGTTAGGACCAGCCTATGGCTACACCTTC	CASSQLGPAYGYTF
TRBD2	TRBV6-1	once	TRBJ2-2	TGTGCCAGCAGTGAAGGAGATAGCGGGGGCCCCTTTAACACCGGGGAGCTGTTTTTT	CASSEGDSGGPFNTGELFF
TRBD1	TRBV10-3	.	TRBJ2-3	TGTGCCATCAGTAAGGACAGGGGACTTGCAGATACGCAGTATTTT	CAISKDRGLADTQYF
.	TRBV18	.	TRBJ2-5	TGTGCCAGCTCACCGGGTAGCGCTGAGACCCAGTACTTC	CASSPGSAETQYF
.	TRBV30	.	TRBJ1-1	TGTGCCTGGAGTGCCCCAGAGTACACTGAAGCTTTCTTT	CAWSAPEYTEAFF
.	TRBV19	.	TRBJ1-2	TGTGCCAGTAGTATGGGCCAGCTGACTAACTATGGCTACACCTTC	CASSMGQLTNYGYTF
.	TRBV7-2	.	TRBJ1-1	TGTGCCAGCAGCTTAGGCTCAGAGAACACTGAAGCTTTCTTT	CASSLGSENTEAFF
.	TRBV13	.	TRBJ2-7	TGTGCCAGCAGCTACTCGTCCGGGGGCTTCAGGGGGCAGTACTTC	CASSYSSGGFRGQYF
.	TRBV2	.	TRBJ1-6	TGTGCCGTTCAGGGGTTTCGGACCCTCCACTTT	CAVQGFRTLHF
TRBD1	TRBV3-1/TRBV3-2	.	TRBJ2-5	TGTGCCAGCAGCCAATTCCCAGCAGGGGGCCGTGAGACCCAGTACTTC	CASSQFPAGGRETQYF
TRBD1	TRBV4-3	once	TRBJ1-2	TGCGCCAGCAGCCAAGAAGAACAGACAGGGCTTGGCTACACCTTC	CASSQEEQTGLGYTF
.	TRBV4-1	.	TRBJ2-3	TGCGCCAGCAGCCAAGTCCCCAAGACCGTCGCAGATACGCAGTATTTT	CASSQVPKTVADTQYF
.	TRBV2	.	TRBJ2-2	TGTGCCAGCAGTGAAGTATCACAGGTGGCCGGGGAGCTGTTTTTT	CASSEVSQVAGELFF
.	TRBV6-6	few	TRBJ1-2	TGTGCCAGCAGTCATCTACCCAGCAGCTATGGCTACACCTTC	CASSHLPSSYGYTF
.	TRBV19	.	TRBJ1-2	TGTGCCAGTAGTATAGATCTCTCCGACAGAGGGGGAAACGGCTACACCTTC	CASSIDLSDRGGNGYTF
.	TRBV9	.	TRBJ2-7	TGTGCCAGCAGCGTAGCCCCGTTCAGGGGCCACGAGCAGTACTTC	CASSVAPFRGHEQYF
.	TRBV5-4	.	TRBJ1-6	TGTGCCAGCAGCGTCACAGGGACCGCAAATTCACCCCTCCACTTT	CASSVTGTANSPLHF
.	TRBV10-1	.	TRBJ1-2	TGCGCCAGCAGTGAATCGGGGAGGTATGGCTACACCTTC	CASSESGRYGYTF
.	TRBV11-2	.	TRBJ2-3	TGTGCCAGCAGCCCGGGAGTCCGAGATACGCAGTATTTT	CASSPGVRDTQYF
.	TRBV2	few	TRBJ2-2	TGTGCCAGCAGTATAAGTCTGGGGCGGAGCACCGGGGAGCTGTTTTTT	CASSISLGRSTGELFF
.	TRBV7-9	.	TRBJ1-1	TGTGCCAGCAGTTCCCAGACAGTAAACACTGAAGCTTTCTTT	CASSSQTVNTEAFF
.	TRBV30	.	TRBJ1-1	TGTGCCTGGAGTTACCAGGGAAGCAAAGCTTTCTTT	CAWSYQGSKAFF
TRBD2	TRBV5-1	.	TRBJ2-2	TGCGCCAGCACTCAAGCGGGGGGAACCGGGGAGCTGTTTTTT	CASTQAGGTGELFF
.	TRBV6-1	.	TRBJ1-3	TGTGCCAGCAGTGAAAGCTCTGGAAACACCATATATTTT	CASSESSGNTIYF
TRBD1	TRBV6-4	once	TRBJ2-3	TGTGCCAGCAGTCTCAGACAGGGTTCGACAGATACGCAGTATTTT	CASSLRQGSTDTQYF
.	TRBV23-1	few	TRBJ1-6	TGCGCCAGCAGTCAATCGATGATTTACGCAGGTACGGGTTCACCCCTCCACTTT	CASSQSMIYAGTGSPLHF
.	TRBV2	few	TRBJ1-5	TGTGCCAGCAGTGAAGGACCGGGAGCCAAGGCCCATCAGCCCCAGCATTTT	CASSEGPGAKAHQPQHF
TRBD1	TRBV6-5	.	TRBJ1-2	TGTGCCAGCAGTCACCAAGGGACAGTATCCTATGGCTACACCTTC	CASSHQGTVSYGYTF
.	TRBV12-3/TRBV12-4	.	TRBJ2-3	TGTGCCAGCAGTTTGCGACCAGATACGCAGTATTTT	CASSLRPDTQYF
TRBD2	TRBV7-9	.	TRBJ2-7	TGTGCCAGCAACAAGGTCGGCAGGGAGGGTGACGAGCAGTACTTC	CASNKVGREGDEQYF
TRBD1	TRBV3-1/TRBV3-2	.	TRBJ2-2	TGTGCCAGCAGCCCGCGACAGGGGCGGGCCGGGGAGCTGTTTTTT	CASSPRQGRAGELFF
TRBD1	TRBV6-2/TRBV6-3	.	TRBJ2-7	TGTGCCAGCAGTATGCCGGGACAGGGGCTCTTCGAGCAGTACTTC	CASSMPGQGLFEQYF